This T cell receptor beta chain was observed in a study of molecular identifiers for immune sequencing clone quantification. General study findings and limits: In CMV-specific effectors, clones above 20 copies held over 99% of molecules; naive, under 1%. Clone sizes could be underestimated for highly expanded clones when identical TCR molecules share a barcode.

This clonotype was seen ten or more times. Antigen specificity is unknown. Libraries used about 18,000 to 1,000,000 sorted naive CD8 T cells and 10%, 30% or 50% RNA input. Sorting selected naive CD8 T cells with a CD8+CD4-CCR7+CD45RA+ phenotype. With 4 bases clipped from V and 7 bases from J, the junction kept 8 bases outside the gene matches. The CDR3 totals 15 residues. In germline, CDR1 is SGHKS, CDR2 YYEKEE (reference sequence). TCRdb analysed the PCR reads with MiXCR anew, one entry per CDR3 protein. The top ten hold about 0.73% of the sample, which has hundreds of thousands of distinct CDR3 sequences, 25% seen once.

The chain combines TRBV5-5 with TRBJ1-6, with 7 bases that match TRBD1. The sequencing input was naive CD8+ T cells from blood, with Jurkat cell RNA spiked in. The subset here: FACS-sorted CD8+CD4-CCR7+CD45RA+ naive T cells. The TCR was taken from a human donor in good health. Some libraries in this study had Jurkat cell RNA spiked in. The CDR3 nucleotides read TGTGCCAGCAGCACGGGGGACAGATCAAATTCACCCCTCCACTTT. The encoded protein is CASSTGDRSNSPLHF.